Following are 31 T cell receptor beta chains from one sample sequenced in a study of blood T cell repertoires in COVID-19. Here immunoSEQ multiplex PCR was the method, and the copy in TCRdb shows in-frame clones only, minus some. Altogether 270,000 or so clones are present, around 90% being singletons, with the ten largest covering 0.94%. The specimen sequenced was peripheral blood. The receptors were gathered from a woman aged 40 to 55 who had recovered from COVID-19.

The V gene is TRBV5-4, the J gene TRBJ2-1; possibly TRBD2 for D (7 bases). The germline CDR1 and CDR2 sequences are SGHNT and YYREEE (reference sequence). V dropped 6 bases and J dropped 8 bases, with 21 bases sitting between them. The CDR3 is made up of 15 amino acids. Here the CDR3 reads CASKKGGEMKDEQFF. For the CDR3, the DNA is TGTGCCAGCAAAAAGGGGGGGGAGATGAAAGATGAGCAGTTCTTC.

This chain joins TRBV18 and TRBJ1-2; D gene uncertain. CDR1 and CDR2 from the germline V gene are KGHSH and LQKENI. The CDR3 extends over 14 amino acids. V lost 0 bases and J 0 bases, leaving 5 bases between the germline ends. The CDR3 loop is CASSPPQTNYGYTF. Written as DNA, the CDR3 is TGTGCCAGCTCACCACCTCAGACTAACTATGGCTACACCTTC.

V and J are TRBV30 and TRBJ2-7; 9 bases match TRBD2. Per the germline V gene, CDR1 is GTSNPN and CDR2 is SVGIG (reference sequence). CDR3 size: 16 residues. V lost 1 base to trimming and J lost 7 bases; unmatched junction nucleotides: 14. The CDR3 protein is CAWSGWPSGNLGEQYF. In nucleotides, the CDR3 is TGTGCCTGGAGTGGTTGGCCTAGCGGGAACCTCGGTGAGCAGTACTTC.

V gene TRBV27 combines with J gene TRBJ1-6; TRBD1 agrees at 7 bases. The germline V gene encodes CDR1 MNHEY and CDR2 SMNVEV (reference sequence). Trimming removed 2 bases from V and 10 bases from J; junction bases left unmatched: 5. This CDR3 region has 14 residues. CDR3 residues: CASSLKGALSPLHF. CDR3 DNA: TGTGCCAGCAGTTTAAAGGGGGCTCTATCACCCCTCCACTTT.

V is TRBV5-4 and J is TRBJ2-2; 8 nucleotides align to TRBD2. The CDR3 has 16 residues. Germline V gene data show CDR1 as SGHNT and CDR2 as YYREEE (reference sequence). J lost 2 bases, V lost 4 bases, and 7 bases had no gene match. CDR3: CASSTGVAGNTGELFF. In nucleotides, the CDR3 is TGTGCCAGCAGCACGGGAGTAGCGGGAAACACCGGGGAGCTGTTTTTT.

The chain combines TRBV10-3 with TRBJ2-7, with 8 bases matching TRBD2. The CDR3 contains 15 residues. With 2 bases clipped from V and 4 bases from J, the junction kept 7 bases outside the gene matches. The V gene's germline CDR1 is ENHRY and CDR2 SYGVKD. The chain's CDR3 is CAISENGSGTYEQYF. The CDR3, as DNA: TGTGCCATCAGTGAGAATGGTAGCGGGACTTACGAGCAGTACTTC.

In DNA, the CDR3 is TGTGCCTGGACGCGCGCAGGCTCTAATGAAAAACTGTTTTTT. Its translation is CAWTRAGSNEKLFF. The chain uses TRBV30 and TRBJ1-4; D unclear. The CDR3 contains 14 residues. V was pared by 4 bases and J by 3 bases, with 12 bases between. The V gene's germline CDR1 is GTSNPN and CDR2 SVGIG (reference sequence). The full variable domain, completed using reference TRBV30 and TRBJ1-4, is SQTIHQWPATLVQPVGSPLSLECTVEGTSNPNLYWYRQAAGRGLQLLFYSVGIGQISSEVPQNLSASRPQDRQFILSSKKLLLSDSGFYLCAWTRAGSNEKLFFGSGTQLSVL.

The rearrangement joins TRBV4-1 to TRBJ1-2, with D tentatively TRBD1 (5 bases). V was trimmed by 3 bases and J by 5 bases, leaving 13 bases between them. The CDR3 loop spans 14 amino acids. Germline-derived CDR1 and CDR2 are MGHRA and YSYEKL. The CDR3 coding sequence is TGCGCCAGCAGCCAGCAGGGAGGAGGGTATGGCTACACCTTC. Encoded protein: CASSQQGGGYGYTF.

The chain employs TRBV27 and TRBJ2-1; 12 bases align to TRBD2. Germline CDR1 is MNHEY and CDR2 is SMNVEV (reference sequence). The CDR3 totals 15 residues. V was pared by 4 bases and J by 6 bases, with 4 bases of the junction left unmatched. In DNA, the CDR3 is TGTGCCAGCAGTTCGGGACTAGCGGGTCCCAATGAGCAGTTCTTC. Its protein product is CASSSGLAGPNEQFF.

The chain links TRBV4-1 to TRBJ1-4; 9 positions agree with TRBD1. Trimming at V came to 2 bases and at J to 11 bases, leaving 15 bases not matched to a gene. The CDR3 spans 17 residues. Germline V gene lookup returns CDR1 MGHRA and CDR2 YSYEKL. Here the CDR3 reads CASSQSPGTGTERKLFF. DNA for the CDR3: TGCGCCAGCAGCCAATCTCCCGGGACAGGGACCGAGAGGAAACTGTTTTTT.

About this clone: The sample has other DNA sequences that encode this CDR3 too. This chain uses TRBV24-1 with TRBJ2-3, with TRBD1 matching 11 bases. The CDR3 covers 15 residues. Losses at the gene ends were 3 bases for V and 4 bases for J; bases not matched to a gene: 2. In germline, CDR1 is KGHDR, CDR2 SFDVKD. The DNA of the CDR3 is TGTGCCACCAGTGATCCGGGACAGGGGGCAGATACGCAGTATTTT. Amino acids: CATSDPGQGADTQYF.

As concerns this clone: Different DNA sequences within this sample yield the same CDR3. This chain uses TRBV29-1 with TRBJ2-7; 8 bases map to TRBD2. Trimming cost V 4 bases and J 6 bases; bases outside gene matches: 2. The germline V gene has CDR1 SQVTM and CDR2 ANQGSEA. CDR3 length: 11 amino acids. The CDR3 DNA follows: TGCAGCGTTGTTCGGGGGGGCGAGCAGTACTTC. Translation: CSVVRGGEQYF.

This rearrangement joins TRBV3-1 (or the pseudogene TRBV3-2) to TRBJ1-1; 9 bases agree with TRBD1. Per germline, CDR1 LGHDT and CDR2 YNNKEL (reference sequence). V dropped 4 bases and J dropped 1; count of bases not matched to a gene: 13. The CDR3 runs 18 residues. The CDR3 bases are TGTGCCAGCAGCCCTCCAAAGGGGACAGGGCGAGGGAACACTGAAGCTTTCTTT. Translating it yields CASSPPKGTGRGNTEAFF.

V usage is TRBV7-9 and J usage is TRBJ1-4; 12 bases are shared with TRBD1. The germline gives CDR1 SEHNR, CDR2 FQNEAQ (reference sequence). V trimming: 4 bases; J trimming: 7 bases; junction bases outside the gene matches: 4. The CDR3 runs to 15 residues. The CDR3 bases are TGTGCCAGCAGCTCCGGGACAGGGGGCTTTGAAAAACTGTTTTTT. Its translation is CASSSGTGGFEKLFF.

The rearrangement joins TRBV28 to TRBJ1-5, with D uncertain. Germline lookup yields CDR1 MDHEN and CDR2 SYDVKM. V was pared by 4 bases and J by 5 bases, with 6 bases between. This CDR3 is 12 amino acids long. The CDR3 DNA reads TGTGCCAGCAGTTCCCCCGATCAGCCCCAGCATTTT. Translation gives CASSSPDQPQHF.

This chain joins TRBV10-2 and TRBJ2-1, with TRBD2 identical over 9 bases. This CDR3 has 15 residues. Germline-derived CDR1 and CDR2 are WSHSY and SAAADI. V lost 6 bases to trimming and J lost 4 bases; unmatched junction nucleotides: 7. CDR3 coding DNA: TGCGCCAGCAGGTTAGCGGGAGAGGGTTACAATGAGCAGTTCTTC. Translation gives CASRLAGEGYNEQFF.

This clone has just one count. The V gene is TRBV7-9, the J gene TRBJ1-3; D is unclear. Germline loops: CDR1 SEHNR, CDR2 FQNEAQ (reference sequence). Trimming shortened V by 2 bases and J by 2 bases, and 13 bases separated the two germline ends. CDR3 length: 16 residues. CDR3 DNA: TGTGCCAGCAGCTTAATTCTAGTCGGGGCTGGAAACACCATATATTTT. It is translated as CASSLILVGAGNTIYF.

V and J are TRBV10-3 and TRBJ2-1, with D perhaps TRBD2 (5 bases). From germline, CDR1 is ENHRY and CDR2 SYGVKD. This CDR3 contains 16 residues. Trimming stripped 3 bases from V and 7 bases from J, with 19 bases between. DNA of the CDR3: TGTGCCATCAGTGACCCTACTAGGAGGCCTGGGAATGAGCAGTTCTTC. This gives the protein CAISDPTRRPGNEQFF.

The rearrangement uses TRBV6-5 and TRBJ1-5; tentatively, D is TRBD1 (6 bases). V lost 7 bases and J lost 4, with 17 bases in between. The CDR3 contains 15 residues. Germline assignment: CDR1 MNHEY and CDR2 SVGAGI. The CDR3 here is CASTQAQGKNQPQHF. The CDR3 DNA reads TGTGCCAGCACCCAGGCACAGGGAAAGAATCAGCCCCAGCATTTT.

The genes are TRBV18 and TRBJ1-5; 8 nucleotides align to TRBD1. Germline V CDR1 and CDR2: KGHSH, LQKENI. With 6 bases clipped from V and 5 bases from J, the junction kept 3 bases outside the gene matches. The CDR3 has 13 residues. The CDR3 loop reads CASSTGEDQPQHF. The CDR3 region has the DNA TGTGCCAGCTCGACAGGGGAGGATCAGCCCCAGCATTTT. The full variable domain, with the rest looked up from reference TRBV18 and TRBJ1-5, is NAGVMQNPRHLVRRRGQEARLRCSPMKGHSHVYWYRQLPEEGLKFMVYLQKENIIDESGMPKERFSAEFPKEGPSILRIQQVVRGDSAAYFCASSTGEDQPQHFGDGTRLSIL.

The chain has TRBV3-1 (or the pseudogene TRBV3-2) and TRBJ2-3; D not resolved. This CDR3 is 15 amino acids long. The germline CDR1 and CDR2 sequences are LGHDT and YNNKEL (reference sequence). V was pared by 0 bases and J by 2 bases, with 9 bases between. The DNA of the CDR3 is TGTGCCAGCAGCCAAGATCCCGGTTACACAGATACGCAGTATTTT. Amino acid sequence: CASSQDPGYTDTQYF.

The count of this clone is one. The rearrangement links TRBV4-2 to TRBJ2-7; a weak D match, TRBD2 (6 bases). Per the germline V gene, CDR1 is LGHNA and CDR2 is YNFKEQ. The CDR3 extends over 15 amino acids. V gave up 0 bases and J gave up 2 bases, with 11 bases separating them. CDR3 sequence reads: CASSQDGGDTYEQYF. The CDR3 coding sequence is TGTGCCAGCAGCCAAGATGGCGGGGATACCTACGAGCAGTACTTC.

This clone has just a few counts. The chain carries TRBV12-3 or TRBV12-4 and TRBJ2-3, with D possibly matching TRBD2 (5 bases). This CDR3 is built from 12 residues. V dropped 5 bases and J dropped 5 bases, with 8 bases sitting between them. The CDR3 nucleotides read TGTGCCAGCAGTCGACGGGGAGATACGCAGTATTTT. Protein product: CASSRRGDTQYF.

This clone appeared a few times. The V and J genes are TRBV6-5 and TRBJ1-1; 7 nucleotides line up with TRBD1. Trimming took 7 bases from V and 6 from J; bases not matched to a gene: 5. Germline CDR1 reads MNHEY; CDR2 reads SVGAGI. The CDR3 covers 12 residues. In DNA, the CDR3 is TGTGCCAGCAACACAGGGGACGCTGAAGCTTTCTTT. It specifies CASNTGDAEAFF.

The chain recombines TRBV5-4 with TRBJ2-7; 8 bases are a match to TRBD2. Germline-derived CDR1 and CDR2 are SGHNT and YYREEE (reference sequence). The CDR3 covers 18 residues. With V trimmed by 4 bases and J by 1 base, 16 bases remained unmatched. CDR3 protein: CASSPGEAGGVFSYEQYF. The CDR3 bases are TGTGCCAGCAGCCCCGGGGAGGCGGGAGGAGTATTTTCCTACGAGCAGTACTTC.

Remarks on this clone: The sample holds other DNA sequences that translate to the same CDR3. The rearrangement uses TRBV30 and TRBJ2-3, with D perhaps matching TRBD1 (5 bases). Germline CDR1 is GTSNPN and CDR2 is SVGIG (reference sequence). The CDR3 consists of 12 residues. V was shortened by 3 bases and J by 4 bases, with 8 bases between the two germline ends. The CDR3: CAWSTGADTQYF. The CDR3 DNA is TGTGCCTGGAGCACAGGTGCAGATACGCAGTATTTT.

Concerning this clone: This sequence may be a read error, since a much larger clone differs from it by one base. This rearrangement joins TRBV5-4 to TRBJ2-7; TRBD2 agrees at 13 bases. With V trimmed by 4 bases and J by 3 bases, 4 bases remained unmatched. The CDR3 sequence is 15 residues long. CDR1 SGHNT and CDR2 YYREEE come from the germline V gene (reference sequence). CDR3 sequence (DNA): TGTGCCAGCAGCCCAGGACTAGCGGGAGACTACGAGCAGTACTTC. Amino acids: CASSPGLAGDYEQYF.

The chain combines TRBV12-5 with TRBJ2-1, with TRBD1 identical over 8 bases. The CDR3 sequence is 17 residues long. Germline values: CDR1 LGHNT, CDR2 FRNRAP. V was pared by 1 base and J by 0 bases, with 5 bases of the junction left unmatched. The CDR3 bases are TGTGCTAGTGGTTTGGGACGGGACAGGAGCTCCTACAATGAGCAGTTCTTC. It encodes CASGLGRDRSSYNEQFF. Together with reference TRBV12-5 and TRBJ2-1, the CDR3 gives the full variable domain: DARVTQTPRHKVTEMGQEVTMRCQPILGHNTVFWYRQTMMQGLELLAYFRNRAPLDDSGMPKDRFSAEMPDATLATLKIQPSEPRDSAVYFCASGLGRDRSSYNEQFFGPGTRLTVL.

The genes are TRBV3-1 (or the pseudogene TRBV3-2) and TRBJ2-7, with 10 bases aligning to TRBD2. CDR1 is LGHDT and CDR2 is YNNKEL in the germline V gene (reference sequence). Trimming at V came to 1 base and at J to 1 base, leaving 1 base not matched to a gene. The CDR3 extends over 15 amino acids. The CDR3, as DNA: TGTGCCAGCAGCCAAGCTAGCGGGAGTTCCTACGAGCAGTACTTC. Its protein product is CASSQASGSSYEQYF.

The gene calls are TRBV5-4 and TRBJ1-1, with unresolved D. This CDR3 is built from 14 residues. Trimming took off 1 base at V and 5 bases at J, with 12 bases between the two ends. Germline V CDR1 and CDR2: SGHNT, YYREEE (reference sequence). The CDR3 region is CASSLRGIDTEAFF. The CDR3 DNA reads as TGTGCCAGCAGCTTGCGAGGGATTGATACTGAAGCTTTCTTT.

This chain connects TRBV10-3 to TRBJ2-3; D call uncertain. The CDR3 totals 13 residues. CDR1 is ENHRY, CDR2 SYGVKD, per germline. V shed 7 bases and J shed 4 bases, with 12 bases lying between them. CDR3 sequence reads: CAINPDWADTQYF. The CDR3 DNA reads as TGTGCCATCAACCCTGACTGGGCAGATACGCAGTATTTT.